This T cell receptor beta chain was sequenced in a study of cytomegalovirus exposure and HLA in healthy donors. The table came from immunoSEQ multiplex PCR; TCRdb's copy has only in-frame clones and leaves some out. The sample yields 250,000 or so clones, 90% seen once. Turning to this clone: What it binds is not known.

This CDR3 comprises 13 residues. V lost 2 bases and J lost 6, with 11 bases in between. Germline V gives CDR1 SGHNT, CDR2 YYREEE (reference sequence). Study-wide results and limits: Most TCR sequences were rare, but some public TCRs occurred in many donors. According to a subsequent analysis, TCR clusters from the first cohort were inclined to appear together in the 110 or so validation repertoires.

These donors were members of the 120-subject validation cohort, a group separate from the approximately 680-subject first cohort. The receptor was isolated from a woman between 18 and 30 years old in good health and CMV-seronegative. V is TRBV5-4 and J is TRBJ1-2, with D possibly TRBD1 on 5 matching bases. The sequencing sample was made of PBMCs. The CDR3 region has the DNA TGTGCCAGCAGCTTCGCAGGGTGGGATGGCTACACCTTC. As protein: CASSFAGWDGYTF.